Reported below is one TCR beta chain. The antigen is undetermined. PCR used 60 Vbeta primers and 13 Jbeta primers. Original processing methods: About 10 million of tens of millions of unique TCR beta chains were shared, per a later count. Measured with immunoSEQ multiplex PCR; TCRdb has only the in-frame clones, and not every one. V, J and clone size are taken as reported in that table, and D and trimming were inferred from the DNA itself. The sample contains under 200,000 clones, more than 60% of which appear only once. Germline loops: CDR1 SGHDT, CDR2 YYEEEE. This CDR3 comprises 14 residues. The J segment lost 7 bases and the V segment lost 2 bases, leaving 5 bases of the junction unmatched. The sample is drawn from a study of cytomegalovirus exposure and HLA in healthy donors. Regarding the study as a whole: Confirmation was obtained in vitro that three CMV-associated chains are specific for CMV antigens.

This TCR derives from a woman aged 40 to 49 in good health and CMV-seropositive. The chain links TRBV5-6 to TRBJ1-5, with 8 bases matching TRBD1. Material: PBMCs. CDR3 DNA: TGTGCCAGCAGCTTCGGACAGGGCTACCAGCCCCAGCATTTT. Translation gives CASSFGQGYQPQHF. Together with reference TRBV5-6 and TRBJ1-5, the CDR3 gives the full variable domain: DAGVTQSPTHLIKTRGQQVTLRCSPKSGHDTVSWYQQALGQGPQFIFQYYEEEERQRGNFPDRFSGHQFPNYSSELNVNALLLGDSALYLCASSFGQGYQPQHFGDGTRLSIL.